This paragraph reports one T cell receptor beta chain. As yet, its antigen is unknown. Between the trimmed V and J ends, which lost 0 bases and 9 bases, there was a span of 6 bases. The CDR3 runs to 12 residues. CDR1 MGHRA and CDR2 YSYEKL come from the germline V gene. This record belongs to a study of shared clonotypes between healthy human individuals. Study results and caveats: Rarefaction exposed incomplete sorted-subset sequencing despite large depth.

Selected positively for CCR7 and CD45RO-negative, naive CD8 cells excluded terminally differentiated effector memory CD45RA+ cells. Deep was the level at which the assay was run. Each subset's genomic DNA was shared equally among a number of immunoSEQ plates. Assay: immunoSEQ multiplex PCR; the TCRdb copy retains only in-frame clones and omits some. The table lists about 600,000 clones, 95% to 96% of them singletons. Sequences were obtained from naive CD8+ T cells sorted from blood. The source is a woman aged 25-40 years in good health. V usage is TRBV4-1 and J usage is TRBJ2-1; D is unresolved. The CDR3 is CASSQEPPEQFF. CDR3 nucleotides: TGCGCCAGCAGCCAAGAGCCTCCTGAGCAGTTCTTC.